This TCR beta chain was identified during a study of lymphopenia after photon versus proton radiotherapy. Broader study findings: After the lymphocyte nadir, photon-treated repertoires showed oligoclonal expansion, especially of CD8+ Temra cells. In patients who died, overall survival fell as post-nadir TCR diversity dropped more. Under photons, naive T cells and diversity fell while effector/memory populations rose.

With 1 base removed from V and 9 bases from J, the gap between germline ends came to 4 bases. This CDR3 has 11 residues. From germline, CDR1 is MNHNS and CDR2 SASEGT. Produced via immunoSEQ multiplex PCR; TCRdb's table is partial and in-frame only. This sample has tens of thousands of clones, with about four fifths found just once. A remark on this clone: As yet, its antigen is unknown.

The receptor's source is a man aged 50 to 59 with gastric cancer. The gene calls are TRBV6-1 and TRBJ2-1; D not certain. The sample was peripheral blood, taken from a patient treated with photon-based radiotherapy. DNA for the CDR3: TGTGCCAGCAGTGAAGACGGTGAGCAGTTCTTC. Translation gives CASSEDGEQFF.